The sequence of this T cell receptor (beta chain) was determined in a study of neurological immune-mediated disorders. The study built unsorted libraries from 2 million PBMCs kept at -80 C. The CDR3 runs 13 residues. Germline V gene sequence: CDR1 SNHLY, CDR2 FYNNEI. The V gene lost 8 bases and the J gene lost 6 bases, with 13 bases spanning the gap. Ten or more counts support this clonotype. TCRdb ran MiXCR on the 5' RACE reads and lists one entry per CDR3 protein. The table has some 34,000 distinct CDR3 sequences, about 1.6% seen once. Sequencing was carried out using PBMCs. The V and J genes are TRBV2 and TRBJ2-2; D is perhaps TRBD2 (6 bases). The receptor was isolated from a young woman with multiple sclerosis. CDR3 loop: CASRRGRAGELFF. The CDR3, as DNA: TGTGCCAGCCGGAGGGGAAGGGCCGGGGAGCTGTTTTTT.